One and the same sample provided the 5 T cell receptor beta chains below, sequenced in a study of regulatory T cells in long-lasting Graves disease. Time point here: newly diagnosed GD, antithyroid drugs for less than 3 months. The TCR library was made from RNA that had been extracted from PBMCs in TRIzol. Through Arm-PCR of CDR3 regions and iRepertoire HTBI primers, TCR beta libraries were built. One entry per CDR3 protein results from TCRdb running MiXCR on the multiplex PCR reads. The sample gives just over 600,000 distinct CDR3 sequences, about 15% of which show up once; about 17% is in the top ten. This same sample was also part of a study on T cells in Graves' hyperthyroidism and ophthalmopathy.

Sequenced material: peripheral blood mononuclear cells (PBMCs), taken at new diagnosis, from a patient treated with antithyroid drugs. The source of these receptors is a woman between 25 and 40 years old with Graves disease.

This clonotype was seen at least ten times. The chain combines TRBV11-2 with TRBJ1-6; D is unresolved. Deletions cut 1 base from V and 10 bases from J, with 8 bases between. The CDR3 has 13 amino acids. Germline CDR1 is SGHAT and CDR2 is FQNNGV. CDR3 nucleotide sequence: TGTGCCAGCAGCTTAGGAATTGACTCACCCCTCCACTTT. Amino acids: CASSLGIDSPLHF. The whole variable domain, remainder taken from reference TRBV11-2 and TRBJ1-6, is EAGVAQSPRYKIIEKRQSVAFWCNPISGHATLYWYQQILGQGPKLLIQFQNNGVVDDSQLPKDRFSAERLKGVDSTLKIQPAKLEDSAVYLCASSLGIDSPLHFGNGTRLTVT.

This clonotype was seen at least ten times. The chain uses TRBV12-3 or TRBV12-4 and TRBJ2-7, with D unresolved. The CDR3 is 13 residues long. Trimming stripped 6 bases from V and 4 bases from J, with 13 bases between. This chain's CDR3 is CASSRIGSYEQYF. Here the CDR3 DNA reads TGTGCCAGCAGCCGCATTGGCTCGTACGAGCAGTACTTC.

The V gene is TRBV3-1, the J gene TRBJ2-3; D is unresolved. V was shortened by 1 base and J by 0 bases, with 8 bases between the two germline ends. This CDR3 is built from 15 residues. Looked up from germline, CDR1 is LGHDT and CDR2 is YNNKEL (reference sequence). The CDR3 spells CASSQAGPSTDTQYF. CDR3 coding DNA: TGTGCCAGCAGCCAAGCGGGCCCTAGCACAGATACGCAGTATTTT.

The V and J genes are TRBV19 and TRBJ1-4; D perhaps matches TRBD1 (6 bases). The CDR3 is 15 amino acids. V lost 4 bases, J lost 7 bases, and 16 bases lay in between. Per germline, CDR1 LNHDA and CDR2 SQIVND (reference sequence). As DNA, the CDR3 is TGTGCCAGTAGTACCTACAGGGAGTTAAGTGAAAAACTGTTTTTT. It is translated as CASSTYRELSEKLFF. The full variable domain, completed using reference TRBV19 and TRBJ1-4, is DGGITQSPKYLFRKEGQNVTLSCEQNLNHDAMYWYRQDPGQGLRLIYYSQIVNDFQKGDIAEGYSVSREKKESFPLTVTSAQKNPTAFYLCASSTYRELSEKLFFGSGTQLSVL.

This clonotype was seen repeatedly, ten times or more. The chain links TRBV5-1 to TRBJ2-1, with 7 bases lining up with TRBD2. The CDR3 is made up of 15 amino acids. Germline CDR1 is SGHRS and CDR2 is YFSETQ. J was trimmed by 4 bases and V by 1 base; bases with no gene match: 5. CDR3 DNA sequence: TGCGCCAGCAGCTTGACGTCTAGCGGATACAATGAGCAGTTCTTC. The encoded protein is CASSLTSSGYNEQFF.